The clone carrying this T cell receptor (beta chain) is medium-sized (0.01 to 0.1%) in the sample. No patient had received any treatment before thyroid surgery. TCRdb called clones again from the PCR reads with MiXCR. There are approximately 1,800 clones in the sample; roughly a tenth occur only once, and 35% to 45% lies in the top ten. The sample comes from a study of metastatic and nonmetastatic thyroid tumors. Trimming cost V 9 bases and J 4 bases; bases outside gene matches: 8. This CDR3 is built from 14 residues. V and J are TRBV12-3 or TRBV12-4 and TRBJ1-5, with 8 positions matching TRBD1. This clonotype was obtained from a female donor with papillary thyroid cancer or a benign thyroid nodule (not recorded which). Some clones in this sample may be carry-over from other donors' samples. The specimen was tumor tissue. The CDR3 DNA sequence: TGTGCCAGTGCGTTACAGGGGGGGAATCAGCCCCAGCATTTT. This translates into CASALQGGNQPQHF.